The rows below give T cell receptor beta chains drawn from one sample of a study of OX40 agonist ivuxolimab in advanced cancers. Sequencing was performed with immunoSEQ multiplex PCR; in TCRdb, only in-frame clones are kept and a portion is missing. The sample holds 20,000 to 25,000 clones, around 84% seen once. The specimen comprised CD4+ or CD8+ T cells sorted from blood, sampled in a trial of the OX40 agonist ivuxolimab. The receptors originated from an adult with an advanced solid tumor such as melanoma, head and neck, liver or kidney cancer. Each CDR3 is given with its conserved first and last residue. Each record gives: J gene, V gene, CDR3 protein.

TRBJ2-5	TRBV28	CASSLSSGGSAETQYF
TRBJ2-7	TRBV5-6	CASTIWGGVYEQYF
TRBJ2-6	TRBV7-9	CASSLVKGANVLTF
TRBJ2-7	TRBV6-1	CASSGGPWGSYEQYF
TRBJ2-7	TRBV11-3	CASSYGVGLEQYF
TRBJ2-1	TRBV6-5	CASNQLAGANNEQFF
TRBJ2-1	TRBV7-8	CASSLEGVDYNEQFF
TRBJ2-1	TRBV7-6	CASSQGSGGPRYNEQFF
TRBJ2-1	TRBV6-5	CASSSGVSSYNEQFF
TRBJ2-7	TRBV6-6	CASSSMKKQYF
TRBJ1-4	TRBV7-9	CASSSGGEANEKLFF
TRBJ2-7	TRBV2	CASRPPGQLNSYEQYF
TRBJ2-1	TRBV5-1	CASSSGTSGVYEQFF
TRBJ2-7	TRBV11-1	CASSLGSGGSYEQYF
TRBJ1-2	TRBV11-2	CASSLIQARGYTF
TRBJ2-1	TRBV27	CASSFGQGPPYNEQFF
TRBJ1-2	TRBV28	CASSFNYGYTF
TRBJ2-1	TRBV5-5	CASSLYRDSYNEQFF
TRBJ1-3	TRBV29-1	CSVEQAGADFGNTIYF
TRBJ1-2	TRBV13	CASTLGSPPMNYGYTF
TRBJ2-7	TRBV5-4	CASSLRGANPYEQYF
TRBJ1-3	TRBV7-6	CASSLESMLTGNTIYF
TRBJ1-2	TRBV25-1	CASSVLYSGIYGYTF
TRBJ2-6	TRBV7-9	CASSLGTGANVLTF
TRBJ1-1	TRBV25-1	CASGTPGGYTEAFF
TRBJ2-7	TRBV10-3	CAISEILAGGEEQYF
TRBJ2-1	TRBV2	CASRPDPGLAALGRYNEQFF
TRBJ2-5	TRBV27	CASGLAWETQYF
TRBJ2-7	TRBV27	CASSHRPSYEQYF
TRBJ1-5	TRBV27	CASSGQYSNQPQHF
TRBJ2-7	TRBV18	CASSPSLSSGSSYEQYF
TRBJ2-7	TRBV29-1	CSVEITSGGLYEQYF
TRBJ1-5	TRBV27	CASRGLGQPQHF
TRBJ1-1	TRBV5-6	CASSSRGLWTEAFF
TRBJ1-5	TRBV7-2	CASSFLGGVSNQPQHF
TRBJ2-1	TRBV19	CASKERDRGLPSYNEQFF
TRBJ1-2	TRBV4-2	CASSPSAVYYGYTF
TRBJ2-1	TRBV7-3	CASSETSGPNEQFF
TRBJ2-1	TRBV27	CASSLLGWGVGDEQFF
TRBJ2-7	TRBV6-5	CASSYNGPSSYEQYF
TRBJ2-3	TRBV4-1	CASSQESSLDTQYF
TRBJ2-2	TRBV7-9	CASSGGGPNTGELFF
TRBJ2-5	TRBV7-2	CASSLGSGRAGETQYF
TRBJ1-1	TRBV4-1	CASSLAPLTEFNTEAFF
TRBJ2-5	TRBV30	CAWRGGWPIADQETQYF
TRBJ2-1	TRBV10-3	CAIGLSGGLDNEQFF
TRBJ2-2	TRBV4-2	CASSLGQGNTGELFF
TRBJ1-2	TRBV6-6	CASSTVSQPNYGYTF
TRBJ1-5	TRBV27	CASSSLQGSDQPQHF
TRBJ2-7	TRBV11-3	CASSLGGKPYEQYF
TRBJ1-1	TRBV7-3	CASTDGGSNTEAFF
TRBJ2-5	TRBV28	CASSLPTGKETQYF
TRBJ2-2	TRBV6-5	CATRSLGELFF
TRBJ2-2	TRBV7-3	CASSSRPGELFF
TRBJ2-1	TRBV19	CASRVAGGLFYNEQFF
TRBJ2-7	TRBV7-9	CASRRDRAYEQYF
TRBJ2-7	TRBV6-4	CASSDSNGPRYEQYF
TRBJ2-1	TRBV27	CASRRGDSIDEQFF
TRBJ1-1	TRBV6-1	CASSEGRAANTEAFF
TRBJ2-3	TRBV29-1	CSVEVGTSGSLTDTQYF